A selection of T cell receptor beta chains follows, all from one sample in a study of blood T cell repertoires in COVID-19. The method was immunoSEQ multiplex PCR; TCRdb's version includes in-frame clones alone and lacks a portion of them. Among 250,000 to 350,000 clones, roughly 86% were seen once, and the ten largest hold around 7.8%. Sequencing input: peripheral blood. Receptor source: a woman in her forties or fifties who had recovered from COVID-19. The CDR3 runs from the conserved cysteine through the conserved F or W. Where a row states a size, it is once, few, many or the class of an expanded clone; other rows omit it.

abundance | j_gene | v_gene | CDR3aa
. | TRBJ2-5 | TRBV15 | CATSTQGGETQYF
. | TRBJ1-3 | TRBV5-1 | CASSLGRLISGNTIYF
. | TRBJ1-3 | TRBV5-1 | CASSLVGAGGAGNTIYF
. | TRBJ2-1 | TRBV9 | CASSVSGGSYDNEQFF
. | TRBJ1-2 | TRBV6-5 | CASSYSPQGIDGYTF
once | TRBJ2-2 | TRBV9 | CASSPGTSWWGYPGELFF
. | TRBJ1-2 | TRBV7-9 | CATMTPGWNYGYTF
. | TRBJ2-7 | TRBV18 | CASASTIDRLYEQYF
. | TRBJ2-2 | TRBV24-1 | CATSDPGTGVSGELFF
. | TRBJ2-7 | TRBV29-1 | CSVEGQGWEQYF
. | TRBJ2-7 | TRBV18 | CASSPSTGPQYF
. | TRBJ1-2 | TRBV5-1 | CASSVDRDGYTF
. | TRBJ1-4 | TRBV5-1 | CASSFGGRAEKLFF
. | TRBJ1-1 | TRBV11-2 | CASSPGRIEAFF
. | TRBJ1-5 | TRBV30 | CASSTGISNQPQHF
. | TRBJ2-5 | TRBV7-9 | CASSLGGSGRETQYF
. | TRBJ1-2 | TRBV28 | CASSLRTPWGYTF
. | TRBJ1-2 | TRBV7-2 | CASSIGQLSAYGYTF
. | TRBJ2-7 | TRBV28 | CASSFSAGVGEQYF
. | TRBJ1-1 | TRBV28 | CASSSYGGTEAFF
. | TRBJ2-7 | TRBV5-4 | CASSSGLAGAGGWYEQYF
. | TRBJ2-1 | TRBV11-2 | CASSLPGEQFF
. | TRBJ1-2 | TRBV29-1 | CSTLTGGSGYTF
. | TRBJ2-1 | TRBV9 | CASADSSYNEQFF
. | TRBJ1-5 | TRBV16 | CASSPSPGNQPQHF
. | TRBJ2-5 | TRBV5-1 | CASRAGTSGSGETQYF
. | TRBJ2-3 | TRBV7-2 | CASSSDTGYTDTQYF
. | TRBJ1-2 | TRBV6-5 | CASRPHDRVDGYTF
once | TRBJ2-1 | TRBV12-3/TRBV12-4 | CASSLLHEQFF
. | TRBJ2-7 | TRBV28 | CASSFSGQVGEQYF
. | TRBJ2-2 | TRBV5-4 | CASSTGTSVPGELFF
once | TRBJ1-2 | TRBV11-2 | CASSLRRDRANDGYTF
. | TRBJ1-1 | TRBV27 | CASSKDRPLNTEAFF
once | TRBJ2-5 | TRBV19 | CASSHLRGLETQYF
. | TRBJ2-7 | TRBV7-8 | CASSLDRVGEQYF
. | TRBJ1-5 | TRBV6-5 | CASSYSIFGQPQHF
. | TRBJ1-1 | TRBV6-5 | CASQTRTEAFF
. | TRBJ2-3 | TRBV27 | CASTLAGANTDTQYF
. | TRBJ2-3 | TRBV9 | CASSSQIRGGHGGRDTQYF
. | TRBJ2-7 | TRBV27 | CASSLSGQGHGEQYF
. | TRBJ1-1 | TRBV28 | CASSLADRDRAEAFF
. | TRBJ2-7 | TRBV7-9 | CASSPTSGLAGGGYEQYF
. | TRBJ2-3 | TRBV7-2 | CASRAWEGTDTQYF
. | TRBJ2-3 | TRBV5-1 | CASSPVAGGPRTNPDTQYF
. | TRBJ1-1 | TRBV11-2 | CASSLWAGTEAFF
. | TRBJ1-1 | TRBV6-1 | CASSERFLDGAFF
. | TRBJ2-7 | TRBV27 | CASSFGFRTGNYEQYF
. | TRBJ2-7 | TRBV4-1 | CASSNPGKLYEQYF
. | TRBJ1-1 | TRBV11-2 | CASSKTGVVTEAFF
. | TRBJ2-3 | TRBV5-6 | CASSEYRDSITDTQYF
. | TRBJ1-2 | TRBV5-6 | CASSQNINDRLYGYTF
. | TRBJ1-1 | TRBV27 | CASSLFAEGTEAFF
. | TRBJ1-4 | TRBV7-2 | CASSLVSGSYEKLFF
. | TRBJ1-1 | TRBV19 | CASSPRDRNTEAFF
. | TRBJ2-1 | TRBV10-3 | CAISVWTSGDNEQFF
. | TRBJ2-1 | TRBV5-4 | CASSLPGQGAYEQFF
. | TRBJ1-6 | TRBV10-2 | CASSTGTGSPLHF